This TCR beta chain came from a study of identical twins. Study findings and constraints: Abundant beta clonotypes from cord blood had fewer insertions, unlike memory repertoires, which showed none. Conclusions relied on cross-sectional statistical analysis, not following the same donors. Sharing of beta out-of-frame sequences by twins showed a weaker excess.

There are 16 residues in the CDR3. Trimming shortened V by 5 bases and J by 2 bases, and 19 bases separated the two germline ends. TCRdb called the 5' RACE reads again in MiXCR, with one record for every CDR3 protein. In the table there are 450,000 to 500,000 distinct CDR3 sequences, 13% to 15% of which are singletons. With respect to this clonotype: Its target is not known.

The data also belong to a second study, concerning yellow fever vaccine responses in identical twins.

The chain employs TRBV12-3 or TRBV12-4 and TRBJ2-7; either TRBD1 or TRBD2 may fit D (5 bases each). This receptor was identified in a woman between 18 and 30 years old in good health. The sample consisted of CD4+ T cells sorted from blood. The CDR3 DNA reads TGTGCCAGCAGTCCCCTGGACCGGGGCCCCCCCTACGAGCAGTACTTC. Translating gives CASSPLDRGPPYEQYF.